This T cell receptor beta chain emerged from a study of identical twins. TCRdb fed the 5' RACE reads into MiXCR, producing one record per CDR3 protein. The repertoire has under 350,000 distinct CDR3 sequences, roughly 9.7% of them found once; the top ten carry roughly 6.8%. V was clipped by 2 bases and J by 6 bases, with 11 bases between them. The CDR3 runs 14 residues. CDR1 and CDR2 from the germline V gene are MNHEY and SVGEGT. This clonotype has ten or more counts. The data also belong to a second study, concerning yellow fever vaccine responses in identical twins.

Sequencing input: CD8+ T cells sorted from blood. The V call is TRBV6-2 or TRBV6-3, the J call TRBJ2-1; D unresolved. The TCR originated in a woman aged 18-29 years in good health. The CDR3 DNA reads TGTGCCAGCAGTTACGGCCAGGCGGCCAATGAGCAGTTCTTC. Encoded protein: CASSYGQAANEQFF.